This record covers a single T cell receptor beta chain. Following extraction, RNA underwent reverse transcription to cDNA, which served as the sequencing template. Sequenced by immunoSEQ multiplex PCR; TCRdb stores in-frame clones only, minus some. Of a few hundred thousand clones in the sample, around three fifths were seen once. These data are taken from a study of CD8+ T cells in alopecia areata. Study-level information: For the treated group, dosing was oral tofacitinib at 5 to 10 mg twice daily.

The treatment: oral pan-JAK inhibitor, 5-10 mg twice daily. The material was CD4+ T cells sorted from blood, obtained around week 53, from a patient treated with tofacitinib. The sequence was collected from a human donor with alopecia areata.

For the CDR3, the DNA is TGTGCCAGCAGTCCGACTAGCGCGACGAAAGAGACCCAGTACTTC. It codes for CASSPTSATKETQYF. V usage is TRBV7-3 and J usage is TRBJ2-5; 8 bases are a match to TRBD2. V lost 6 bases, J lost 3 bases, and 9 bases stayed unmatched. Per germline, CDR1 SGHTA and CDR2 FQGTGA. The CDR3 is 15 amino acids. Together with reference TRBV7-3 and TRBJ2-5, the CDR3 gives the full variable domain: GAGVSQTPSNKVTEKGKYVELRCDPISGHTALYWYRQSLGQGPEFLIYFQGTGAADDSGLPNDRFFAVRPEGSVSTLKIQRTERGDSAVYLCASSPTSATKETQYFGPGTRLLVL.